A selection of T cell receptor beta chains follows, all from one sample in a study of technical replicates of blood from several donors. Profiling relied on immunoSEQ multiplex PCR, and the TCRdb table lists in-frame clones only, not all of them. The sample has more than 90,000 clones; almost 96% are singletons. The material sequenced was T cells isolated from PBMCs. The receptors were gathered from a human donor in good health. Both conserved end residues are part of each CDR3. D genes are given only for firm matches. The size of a clone is reported for some rows only, either as once, few or many, or as a class for expanded clones.

CDR3 DNA	CDR3 protein	clone size	V gene	J gene	D gene
TGCGCCAGCAGCTTGGGCAGGGGGGATAGGATGAACACTGAAGCTTTCTTT	CASSLGRGDRMNTEAFF	.	TRBV5-1	TRBJ1-1	TRBD1
TGCGCCAGCAGCCAAGGGGAGGACGAGGCAGCCAGGGGGGAAAAACTGTTTTTT	CASSQGEDEAARGEKLFF	.	TRBV4-1	TRBJ1-4	TRBD1
TGTGCCAGCAGTTCGGGACAGAGCACAGATACGCAGTATTTT	CASSSGQSTDTQYF	.	TRBV28	TRBJ2-3	TRBD1
TGTGCCGGCAGCGTTCAGGGGGAATGGAACACTGAAGCTTTCTTT	CAGSVQGEWNTEAFF	.	TRBV6-5	TRBJ1-1	TRBD1
TGTGCCAGCAGCTTAGCGCGGGTCAACAATCAGCCCCAGCATTTT	CASSLARVNNQPQHF	.	TRBV7-8	TRBJ1-5	.
TGCGCCAGCAGGCTAGCGGGGGACCTCACAGATACGCAGTATTTT	CASRLAGDLTDTQYF	.	TRBV5-1	TRBJ2-3	TRBD2
TGCGCCAGCAGCTTGGAGGTGGGACAGGCTTCGGGCTACACCTTC	CASSLEVGQASGYTF	.	TRBV5-1	TRBJ1-2	TRBD1
TGCGCCTCCCAACCAAGGGGCGGCACTGAAGCTTTCTTT	CASQPRGGTEAFF	.	TRBV5-1	TRBJ1-1	.
TGTGCCAGCAGTTTATTGCCCGGGATGAACACTGAAGCTTTCTTT	CASSLLPGMNTEAFF	.	TRBV28	TRBJ1-1	.
TGTGCCAGCAGCCCTGTCCTAGTAACCGAGCAGTACTTC	CASSPVLVTEQYF	.	TRBV28	TRBJ2-7	.
TGTGCCAGCAGTCAGACTAGCGGGAGGGTGGGTTATGGCAATGAGCAGTTCTTC	CASSQTSGRVGYGNEQFF	.	TRBV28	TRBJ2-1	TRBD2
TGTGCCAGCAGCTTTTGGGGGGAGAACACTGAAGCTTTCTTT	CASSFWGENTEAFF	.	TRBV7-9	TRBJ1-1	.
TGCAGCGTTGGGGGCCAGCGGGAGGTCGATGAGCAGTTCTTC	CSVGGQREVDEQFF	.	TRBV29-1	TRBJ2-1	TRBD2
TGCGCCAGCAGCAACTTAGGGACTAGGGACCGCACAGATACGCAGTATTTT	CASSNLGTRDRTDTQYF	.	TRBV4-1	TRBJ2-3	TRBD2
TGTGCCAGCAGTAACTCGGGGGAGCAGTACTTC	CASSNSGEQYF	.	TRBV27	TRBJ2-7	.
TGTGCCAGCAGTACGGGACAGGGGCGAATAACAGATACGCAGTATTTT	CASSTGQGRITDTQYF	.	TRBV28	TRBJ2-3	TRBD1
TGTGCCAGCAGCCCCGGTCAGGGTGGGCTTCAGCCCCAGCATTTT	CASSPGQGGLQPQHF	.	TRBV2	TRBJ1-5	.
TGTGCCAGCAGTCTGGCGCGGGAGCATGGAGAGACCCAGTACTTC	CASSLAREHGETQYF	.	TRBV6-5	TRBJ2-5	TRBD2
TGTGCCAGTAGTATAGAAGGGGGTCGTGGATCCGGCTACACCTTC	CASSIEGGRGSGYTF	.	TRBV19	TRBJ1-2	.
TGTGCCAGCAGCTTATCCGGCGGCGAGATTGGCTACACCTTC	CASSLSGGEIGYTF	.	TRBV11-2	TRBJ1-2	.
TGTGCCAGCAGCTCATACGGAACTGGAGTTGGAAACACCATATATTTT	CASSSYGTGVGNTIYF	.	TRBV7-6	TRBJ1-3	.
TGCGCCAGCACCCCCGGGGGGTCCCCCAACGAGCAGTACTTC	CASTPGGSPNEQYF	.	TRBV5-1	TRBJ2-7	TRBD2
TGCGCCAGCAGCTTGGTAACTAGCGGGGGGTCGTACCAAGAGACCCAGTACTTC	CASSLVTSGGSYQETQYF	.	TRBV5-1	TRBJ2-5	TRBD2
TGCGCCAGCAGCCTTAGCGGGAGGATCTACGAGCAGTACTTC	CASSLSGRIYEQYF	.	TRBV4-1	TRBJ2-7	TRBD2
TGCAGTGCGGGGGGCTACAATGAGCAGTTCTTC	CSAGGYNEQFF	.	TRBV20-1	TRBJ2-1	.
TGTGCACATAGCGGGAGGGGGGGGGATGAGCAGTTCTTC	CAHSGRGGDEQFF	.	TRBV28	TRBJ2-1	TRBD2
TGCGCCAGCAGCTGGGTAGCGGGAAGTACCGGGGAGCTGTTTTTT	CASSWVAGSTGELFF	.	TRBV5-1	TRBJ2-2	TRBD2
TGTGCCAGCAGTGTGTGGCAGGGTAGCAATCAGCCCCAGCATTTT	CASSVWQGSNQPQHF	.	TRBV2	TRBJ1-5	.
TGTGCCTGGATCCCCGGGACAGCCACCTACGAGCAGTACTTC	CAWIPGTATYEQYF	.	TRBV30	TRBJ2-7	TRBD1
TGTGCCAGCAGTTACTCTGGGACTAGCGGCGACAATGAGCAGTTCTTC	CASSYSGTSGDNEQFF	.	TRBV6-6	TRBJ2-1	TRBD2
TGTGCCAGCAGTGGGGGACAGGTACCCTACGAGCAGTACTTC	CASSGGQVPYEQYF	.	TRBV2	TRBJ2-7	TRBD1
TGCGCCAGCAGCTTGGAGGCGGGCCGCTACAATGAGCAGTTCTTC	CASSLEAGRYNEQFF	.	TRBV5-1	TRBJ2-1	.
TGTGCCAGCAGTAGGGGGCCAGGACAGCCCCAGCATTTT	CASSRGPGQPQHF	.	TRBV13	TRBJ1-5	TRBD1
TGTGCCAGCAGCGTAACATTAGCGCCTGGGGGCTACACCTTC	CASSVTLAPGGYTF	.	TRBV9	TRBJ1-2	.
TGTGCCAGCAGCCATATGGACAGGGGGGACTATGGCTACACCTTC	CASSHMDRGDYGYTF	.	TRBV9	TRBJ1-2	TRBD1
TGTGCCAGCAGCTTGGGAATGTCGGGGGTTAATGAGCAGTTCTTC	CASSLGMSGVNEQFF	.	TRBV5-6	TRBJ2-1	.
TGCAGCGTTTGGACTAGCGGGGGGTACCGAGAGACCCAGTACTTC	CSVWTSGGYRETQYF	.	TRBV29-1	TRBJ2-5	TRBD2
TGTGCCAGCAGCGTCACTTTAGCTACCGCGGGTACAATTAATGAGCAGTTCTTC	CASSVTLATAGTINEQFF	.	TRBV4-2	TRBJ2-1	.
TGTGCCAGCTCTTTCGTTCGGGACGAGCAGTACTTC	CASSFVRDEQYF	once	TRBV2	TRBJ2-7	.
TGTGCCAGCAGTACAGGGGATGGGGTTTACGAGCAGTACTTC	CASSTGDGVYEQYF	.	TRBV6-5	TRBJ2-7	TRBD1
TGTGCCAGTAGTATCGGTAGCCACGAGCAGTACTTC	CASSIGSHEQYF	.	TRBV19	TRBJ2-7	.
TGTGCCAGCAGTTACCGGACAGGGACCGCTTTCTTT	CASSYRTGTAFF	once	TRBV6-5	TRBJ1-1	TRBD1
TGCGCCAGCAGGGGGACAGCCAGCTCCTACGAGCAGTACTTC	CASRGTASSYEQYF	.	TRBV5-1	TRBJ2-7	TRBD1
TGTGCCAGCAGCTTATACAGGACAGATACGCAGTATTTT	CASSLYRTDTQYF	.	TRBV2	TRBJ2-3	.
TGCGCCAGCAGCCAAGGAGTCCGGACTAGCGGGAGGGCCGGTATTCATTTT	CASSQGVRTSGRAGIHF	.	TRBV4-1	TRBJ2-3	TRBD2
TGTGCCAGCAGCTCCGTTCCAGCGCGAGAAGCTTTCTTT	CASSSVPAREAFF	.	TRBV7-9	TRBJ1-1	.
TGCGCCAGCAGCCTGGGAGTCCTCTCCTACGAGCAGTACTTC	CASSLGVLSYEQYF	.	TRBV5-1	TRBJ2-7	.
TGTGCCTGGAGCCGTGGCCAGAACTATGGCTACACCTTC	CAWSRGQNYGYTF	once	TRBV30	TRBJ1-2	.
TGTGCCAGCAGTAATCCAGCGGGAGGCCCCACAGATACGCAGTATTTT	CASSNPAGGPTDTQYF	.	TRBV5-4	TRBJ2-3	TRBD2
TGTGCCAGCAGTGAAGCTCTGGGGACAGGGGGCCGCGGCTACACCTTC	CASSEALGTGGRGYTF	once	TRBV6-1	TRBJ1-2	TRBD1
TGTGCCAGCAGCTTAACCGGGACAGGAGCCTCGCGCGAGCAGTACTTC	CASSLTGTGASREQYF	.	TRBV7-3	TRBJ2-7	TRBD1
TGCGCCAGCAGCTTGACAGGGTTGAACACTGAAGCTTTCTTT	CASSLTGLNTEAFF	.	TRBV5-1	TRBJ1-1	.
TGCGCCAGCAGCTCGGGACTAGCTGACTACAATGAGCAGTTCTTC	CASSSGLADYNEQFF	.	TRBV5-1	TRBJ2-1	TRBD2
TGCGCCAGCAGCCAAGGGGAGGGGTCGGGGCAAGAGACCCAGTACTTC	CASSQGEGSGQETQYF	.	TRBV4-1	TRBJ2-5	TRBD2
TGTGCCAGCAGCGACACTAGCGGGAGGCATGAGCAGTTCTTC	CASSDTSGRHEQFF	.	TRBV9	TRBJ2-1	TRBD2